This TCR beta chain derives from a study of CD8 T cells in ankylosing spondylitis (dated by TCRdb to 2016 to 2017). Study-wide context: The study profiled T cell receptor beta repertoires in healthy donors and ankylosing spondylitis patients to find disease-linked TCR variants. Peripheral blood samples were taken, and synovial fluid was additionally collected from ankylosing spondylitis patients. The whole study cohort included about a hundred healthy donors and 25 or so ankylosing spondylitis patients.

The investigation overall reported the following: The disease-linked clones were reported as significantly enriched in matched synovial fluid samples from ankylosing spondylitis patients. Some of the motif variants had been reported before in the synovial fluid and blood of reactive arthritis patients, a finding that suggests common disease-initiation mechanisms. In peripheral blood, the disease-linked clones were found at relatively low frequencies and had a CD8+ phenotype. Blood from ankylosing spondylitis patients appeared to be characterized by a TCR beta motif made up of several highly homologous amino acid variants.

The junction carries 9 bases between V and J, which are trimmed by 6 bases and 1 base respectively. The CDR3 goes from the cysteine to the phenylalanine over 13 residues. Only the CDR3 DNA stays, 39 bases, in frame from base 1. From the germline V gene (reference sequence), CDR1 is WNHNN and CDR2 is SYGVQD. Sequencing was performed on an Illumina HiSeq 2500. TCR beta libraries were prepared by quantitative 5'-RACE with molecular barcodes. As for the authors' bioinformatics: To identify disease-linked TCR variants, a new computational method was used, one built on a probabilistic model of VDJ rearrangement. TCRdb trimmed the raw reads at Q25, called clones with MiXCR and kept productive beta chains. Merged by CDR3 protein, the rows form single entries marked with the most common genes and DNA. These V and J calls are TCRdb output, not the study's own analysis. The table for this sample lists approximately 240,000 distinct CDR3 sequences; over 9.5% of them were counted only once. 2.6% of the sample goes to the ten largest clones.

This clonotype was counted a few times. What this receptor recognizes is not known. Base qualities are not recorded, but no much larger clone differs from it by a single base. Specimen: blood, either unsorted or a sorted T cell fraction (not recorded which). Rearrangement joined TRBV10-1 to TRBJ1-1, with TRBD1 as a weak D call on 5 bases. The sequence derives from a male donor with ankylosing spondylitis or in good health (not recorded which). This receptor has the CDR3 CASRPGRNTEAFF. Read as DNA, the sequence is TGCGCCAGCAGGCCAGGGAGGAACACTGAAGCTTTCTTT.